These 3 T cell receptor beta chains originate from one sample sequenced in a study of cytomegalovirus exposure and HLA in healthy donors (dated by TCRdb to about 2017). The method was the immunoSEQ multiplex PCR assay. The table comes from immuneACCESS by way of TCRdb, which keeps in-frame sequences with V and J called. Part of the clones is missing from these tables; in studies checked, under half for an unresolved V gene and the rest for unknown reasons. The sample contains 130,000 or so clones, about 84% of them found a single time. Roughly 2% of the sample comes from the top ten. Sequencing was done on a sample of PBMCs. The receptors stem from a woman aged 25 to 45 in good health and CMV-seronegative.

V and J are TRBV7-3 and TRBJ1-3, with D possibly TRBD1 on 5 matching bases. The CDR3 has 15 residues. V lost 2 bases, J lost 0 bases, and 8 bases lay in between. Germline CDR1 and CDR2: SGHTA and FQGTGA. The CDR3 loop reads CASSLYGGSGNTIYF. For the CDR3, the DNA is TGTGCCAGCAGCTTATACGGGGGCTCTGGAAACACCATATATTTT.

The V call is TRBV10-2, the J call TRBJ1-1, with a possible D match to TRBD1 (6 bases). V was shortened by 10 bases and J by 5 bases, with 17 bases between the two germline ends. This CDR3 contains 13 residues. In germline, CDR1 is WSHSY, CDR2 SAAADI. The CDR3 region has the DNA TGCGCCACCGGAAGGGGGGGGATGACTGAAGCTTTCTTT. Translation: CATGRGGMTEAFF.

This chain links TRBV11-2 with TRBJ2-5, with 8 bases identical to TRBD2. The CDR3 is 15 amino acids. V gave up 5 bases and J gave up 2 bases; unmatched junction bases: 7. CDR1 SGHAT and CDR2 FQNNGV come from the germline V gene. The CDR3 DNA reads as TGTGCCAGCAGCGTTCCTAGCGGGCCTCAAGAGACCCAGTACTTC. Its protein product is CASSVPSGPQETQYF.